The 3 T cell receptor beta chains reported below all come from one sample, sequenced in a study of CD8+CD57+ T cells in acquired aplastic anemia. Both TCR beta VDJ combination and CDR3 sequence profiling were carried out. Genomic DNA was the template for this profiling. In TCRdb, the reads were re-called with MiXCR into one record per CDR3 protein. Of 400,000 to 450,000 distinct CDR3 sequences listed, around 68% are singletons. Sequenced sample: sorted CD4+, CD8+, or CD8+CD57+ T cells (not recorded which) from PBMCs. The receptors shown here come from a human donor in good health, serving as a control.

This chain joins TRBV20-1 and TRBJ2-7; 10 bases are shared with TRBD2. CDR1 and CDR2 (germline): DFQATT, SNEGSKA (reference sequence). This CDR3 has 14 amino acids. J was trimmed by 1 base and V by 6 bases; bases with no gene match: 6. CDR3 DNA: TGCAGTGCCCCTATAGCGGGGGGATCCTACGAGCAGTACTTC. It translates to CSAPIAGGSYEQYF.

With respect to this clonotype: The junction does not match germline at one end; this may be a read error. The gene calls are TRBV5-1 and TRBJ1-5; the D is unclear. The CDR3 is 14 residues long. Per germline, CDR1 SGHRS and CDR2 YFSETQ. CDR3 DNA sequence: TGTGCCAGCAGGTTAAGCTATAGCAATCGGCCCCAGCATTTT. Translating it yields CASRLSYSNRPQHF.

This clonotype occurred many times. The genes are TRBV15 and TRBJ1-1; D call uncertain. CDR1 and CDR2 (germline): LNHNV, YYDKDF (reference sequence). Trimming removed 2 bases from V and 7 bases from J, with 11 bases in between. The CDR3 is 13 amino acids. Here the CDR3 DNA reads TGTGCCACCAGCAGAAAGGTCACATTTGAAGCTTTCTTT. Translated, it gives CATSRKVTFEAFF.